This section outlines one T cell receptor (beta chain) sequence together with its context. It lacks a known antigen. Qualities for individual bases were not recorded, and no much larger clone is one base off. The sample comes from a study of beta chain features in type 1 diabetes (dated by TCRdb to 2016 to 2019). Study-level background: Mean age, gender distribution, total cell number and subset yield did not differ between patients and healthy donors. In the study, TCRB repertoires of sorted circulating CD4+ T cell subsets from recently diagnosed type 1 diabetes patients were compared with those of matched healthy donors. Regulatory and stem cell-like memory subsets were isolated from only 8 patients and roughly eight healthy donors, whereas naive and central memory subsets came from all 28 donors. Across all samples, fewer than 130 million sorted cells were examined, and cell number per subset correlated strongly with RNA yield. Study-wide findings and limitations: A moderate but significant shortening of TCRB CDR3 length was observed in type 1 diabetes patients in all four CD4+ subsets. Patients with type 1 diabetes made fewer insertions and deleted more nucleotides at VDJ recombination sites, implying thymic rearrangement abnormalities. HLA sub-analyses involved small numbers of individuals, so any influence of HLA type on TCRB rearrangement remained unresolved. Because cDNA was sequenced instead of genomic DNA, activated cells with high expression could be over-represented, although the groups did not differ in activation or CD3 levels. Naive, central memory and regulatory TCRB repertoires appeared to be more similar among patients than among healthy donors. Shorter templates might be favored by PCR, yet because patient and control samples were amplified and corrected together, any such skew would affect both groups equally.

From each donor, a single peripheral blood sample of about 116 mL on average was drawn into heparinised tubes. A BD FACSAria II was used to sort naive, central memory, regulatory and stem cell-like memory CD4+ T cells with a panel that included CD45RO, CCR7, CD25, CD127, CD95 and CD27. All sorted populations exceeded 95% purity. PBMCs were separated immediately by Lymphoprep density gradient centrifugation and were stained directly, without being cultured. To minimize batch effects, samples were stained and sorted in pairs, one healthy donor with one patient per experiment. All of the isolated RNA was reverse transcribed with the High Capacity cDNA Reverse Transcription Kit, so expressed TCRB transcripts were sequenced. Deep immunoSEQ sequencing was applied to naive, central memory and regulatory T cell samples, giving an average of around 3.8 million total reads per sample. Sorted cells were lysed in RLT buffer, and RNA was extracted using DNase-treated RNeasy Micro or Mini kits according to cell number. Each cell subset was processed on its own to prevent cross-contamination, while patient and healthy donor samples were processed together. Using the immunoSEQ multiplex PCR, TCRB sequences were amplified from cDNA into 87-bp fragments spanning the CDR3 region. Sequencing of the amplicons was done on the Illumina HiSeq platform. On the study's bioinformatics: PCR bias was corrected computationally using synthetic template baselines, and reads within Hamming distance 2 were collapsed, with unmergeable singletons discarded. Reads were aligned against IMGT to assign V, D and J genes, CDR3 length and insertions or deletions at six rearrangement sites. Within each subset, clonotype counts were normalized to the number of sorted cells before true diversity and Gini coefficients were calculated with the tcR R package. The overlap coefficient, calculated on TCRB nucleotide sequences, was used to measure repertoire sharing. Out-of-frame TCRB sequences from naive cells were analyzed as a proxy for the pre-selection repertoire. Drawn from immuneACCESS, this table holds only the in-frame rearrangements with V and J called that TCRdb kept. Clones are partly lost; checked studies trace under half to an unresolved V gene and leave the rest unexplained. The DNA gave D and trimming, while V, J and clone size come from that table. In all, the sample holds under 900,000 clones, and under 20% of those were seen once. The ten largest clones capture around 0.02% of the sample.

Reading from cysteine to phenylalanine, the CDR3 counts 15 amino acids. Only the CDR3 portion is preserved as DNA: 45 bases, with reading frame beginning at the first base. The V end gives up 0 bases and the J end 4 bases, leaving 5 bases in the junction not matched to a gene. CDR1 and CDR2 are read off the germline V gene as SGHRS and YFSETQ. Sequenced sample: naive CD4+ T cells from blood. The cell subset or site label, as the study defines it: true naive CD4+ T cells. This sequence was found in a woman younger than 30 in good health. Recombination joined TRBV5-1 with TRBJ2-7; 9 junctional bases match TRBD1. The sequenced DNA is TGCGCCAGCAGCTTGGCCTGGGACAGGGTATACGAGCAGTACTTC. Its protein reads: CASSLAWDRVYEQYF.